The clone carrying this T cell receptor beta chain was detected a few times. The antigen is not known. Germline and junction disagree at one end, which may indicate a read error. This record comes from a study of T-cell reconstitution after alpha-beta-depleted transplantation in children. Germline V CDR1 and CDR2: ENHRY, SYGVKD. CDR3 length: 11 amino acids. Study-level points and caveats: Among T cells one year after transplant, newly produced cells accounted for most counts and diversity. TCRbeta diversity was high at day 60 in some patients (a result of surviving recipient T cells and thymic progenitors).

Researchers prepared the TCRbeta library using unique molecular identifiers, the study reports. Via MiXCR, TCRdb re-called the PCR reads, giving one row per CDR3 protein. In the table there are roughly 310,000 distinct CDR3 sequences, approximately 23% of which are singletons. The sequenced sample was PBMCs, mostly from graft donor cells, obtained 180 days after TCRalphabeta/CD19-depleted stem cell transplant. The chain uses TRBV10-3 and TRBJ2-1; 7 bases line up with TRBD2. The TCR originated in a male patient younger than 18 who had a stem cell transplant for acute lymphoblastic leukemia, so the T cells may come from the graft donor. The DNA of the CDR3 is TGTGCCATCAGTGCAGCGGGACTTTGTCTCTTC. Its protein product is CAISAAGLCLF.